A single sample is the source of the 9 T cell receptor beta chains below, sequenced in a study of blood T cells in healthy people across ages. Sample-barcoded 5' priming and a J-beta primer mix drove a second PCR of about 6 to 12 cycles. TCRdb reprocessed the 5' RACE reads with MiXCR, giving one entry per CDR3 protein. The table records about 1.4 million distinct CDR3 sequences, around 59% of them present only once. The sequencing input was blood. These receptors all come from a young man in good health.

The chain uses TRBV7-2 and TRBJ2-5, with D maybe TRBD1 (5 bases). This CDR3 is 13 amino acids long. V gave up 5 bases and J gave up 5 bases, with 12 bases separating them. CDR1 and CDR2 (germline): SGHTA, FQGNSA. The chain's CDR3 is CASSPWTRETQYF. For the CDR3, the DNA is TGTGCCAGCAGCCCCTGGACACGCGAGACCCAGTACTTC.

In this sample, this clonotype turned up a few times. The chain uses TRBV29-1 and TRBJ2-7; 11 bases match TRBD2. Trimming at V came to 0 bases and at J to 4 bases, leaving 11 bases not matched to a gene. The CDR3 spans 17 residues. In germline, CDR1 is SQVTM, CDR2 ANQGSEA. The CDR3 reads CSVEDEIAGGPQYEQYF. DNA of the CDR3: TGCAGCGTTGAAGATGAGATAGCGGGAGGGCCACAGTACGAGCAGTACTTC.

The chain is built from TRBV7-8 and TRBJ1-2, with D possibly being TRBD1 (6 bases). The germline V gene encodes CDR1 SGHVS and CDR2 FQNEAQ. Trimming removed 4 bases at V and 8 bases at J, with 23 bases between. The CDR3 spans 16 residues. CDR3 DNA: TGTGCCAGCAGCTCCCGCGTTTGGGGGGCGATAGGAGGCTACACCTTC. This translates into CASSSRVWGAIGGYTF.

CDR3 in amino acids: CASSPVSTIHEQYF. The CDR3 bases are TGTGCCAGCAGTCCCGTTTCCACTATCCACGAGCAGTACTTC. V and J are TRBV6-2 or TRBV6-3 and TRBJ2-7; no clear D. The CDR3 length is 14 residues. Germline V CDR1 and CDR2: MNHEY, SVGEGT. V dropped 5 bases and J dropped 5 bases, with 16 bases sitting between them.

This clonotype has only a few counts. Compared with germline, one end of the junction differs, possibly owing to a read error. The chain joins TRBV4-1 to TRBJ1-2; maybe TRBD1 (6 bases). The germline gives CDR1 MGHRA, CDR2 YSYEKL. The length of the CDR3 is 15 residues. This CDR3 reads CASSQWEGVWYGCTF. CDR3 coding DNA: TGCGCCAGCAGCCAATGGGAGGGGGTATGGTATGGCTGCACCTTC.

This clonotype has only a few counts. The CDR3 sequence: CASSLALWAETQYF. In DNA form, the CDR3 reads TGTGCCAGCAGTTTAGCCCTTTGGGCAGAGACCCAGTACTTC. The genes are TRBV12-3 or TRBV12-4 and TRBJ2-5; D gene unclear. V gave up 0 bases and J gave up 4 bases, with 9 bases separating them. The CDR3 totals 14 residues.

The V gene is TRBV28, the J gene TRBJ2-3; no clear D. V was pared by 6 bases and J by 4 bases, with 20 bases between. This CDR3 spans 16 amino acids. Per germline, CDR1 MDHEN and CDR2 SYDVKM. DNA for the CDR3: TGTGCCAGCAGCTCTCCCTTCGGGTTGAGCGCAGATACGCAGTATTTT. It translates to CASSSPFGLSADTQYF.

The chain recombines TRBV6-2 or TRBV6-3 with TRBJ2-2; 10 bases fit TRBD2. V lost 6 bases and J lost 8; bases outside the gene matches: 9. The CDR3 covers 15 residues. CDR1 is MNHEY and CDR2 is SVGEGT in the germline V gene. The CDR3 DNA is TGTGCCAGCAGGCCCACTAGCGGGATACCTGGGGAGCTGTTTTTT. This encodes CASRPTSGIPGELFF.

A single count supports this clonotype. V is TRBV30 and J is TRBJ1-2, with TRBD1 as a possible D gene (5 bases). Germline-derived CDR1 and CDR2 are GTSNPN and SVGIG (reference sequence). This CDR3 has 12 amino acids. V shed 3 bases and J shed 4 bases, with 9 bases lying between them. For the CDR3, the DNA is TGTGCCTGGAGGGGGGACGGCTATGGCTACACCTTC. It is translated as CAWRGDGYGYTF.